What follows describes a single T cell receptor beta chain. TCRdb keeps only in-frame clones here, not all; method: immunoSEQ multiplex PCR. The table lists 350,000 to 550,000 clones, 70% to 90% of them singletons. Enrolled through a virtual design, the participants were between roughly 18 and 90 years of age and came from 24 US areas. Cohorts were assigned according to the clinical history that participants reported. The record originates from a study of blood T cell repertoires in COVID-19. Study-wide background: The United States, Italy and Spain supplied acute and convalescent COVID-19 samples. PBMCs, B-cell-depleted T cells, or T cells were the source of the cDNA or gDNA that made up the material.

This CDR3 is 18 amino acids long. With V trimmed by 4 bases and J by 5 bases, 16 bases remained unmatched. Looked up from germline, CDR1 is MGHRA and CDR2 is YSYEKL. The receptor comes from a woman aged 18 to 35 with acute COVID-19. The specimen sequenced was PBMCs or T cells enriched from blood (not recorded which). The chain carries TRBV4-1 and TRBJ1-2, with 10 bases that match TRBD1. The CDR3: CASSLSTPGQGKAYGYTF. The CDR3 DNA follows: TGCGCCAGCAGCCTATCTACACCGGGACAGGGGAAAGCATATGGCTACACCTTC.